The 13 T cell receptor beta chains presented below share a single source sample, sequenced in a study of CD8+ T cells in alopecia areata. As the sequencing template, cDNA was produced by extracting RNA and reverse transcribing it. Profiling relied on immunoSEQ multiplex PCR, and the TCRdb table lists in-frame clones only, not all of them. This sample has hundreds of thousands of clones, with 67% found just once. The sample here was CD4+ T cells sorted from blood, taken at week 0. Receptors were obtained from a human donor with alopecia areata.

This clone was picked up a small number of times. This same CDR3 is encoded by further DNA sequences in the sample. This chain links TRBV29-1 with TRBJ1-5; D is uncertain. CDR1 is SQVTM, CDR2 ANQGSEA, per germline. Trimming shortened V by 5 bases and J by 4 bases, and 9 bases separated the two germline ends. The CDR3 is 12 amino acids. CDR3 region: CSVLQGNQPQHF. Written as DNA, the CDR3 is TGCAGCGTTTTACAAGGAAATCAGCCCCAGCATTTT.

This chain connects TRBV5-1 to TRBJ2-1, with D possibly matching TRBD1 (6 bases). This CDR3 is built from 13 residues. Germline assignment: CDR1 SGHRS and CDR2 YFSETQ. V was shortened by 7 bases and J by 0 bases, with 8 bases between the two germline ends. The CDR3 DNA reads as TGCGCCAGCCAGGGGAGCTCCTACAATGAGCAGTTCTTC. Encoded protein: CASQGSSYNEQFF.

The chain employs TRBV15 and TRBJ2-1, with 8 bases aligning to TRBD1. Trimming removed 7 bases from V and 6 bases from J; junction bases left unmatched: 8. The CDR3 loop spans 14 amino acids. The germline V gene has CDR1 LNHNV and CDR2 YYDKDF (reference sequence). The CDR3 loop reads CATTLGQVGNEQFF. The DNA for the CDR3 is TGTGCCACCACCTTGGGACAGGTTGGCAATGAGCAGTTCTTC.

The chain is built from TRBV5-6 and TRBJ1-1; D not resolved. V gave up 0 bases and J gave up 2 bases, with 20 bases separating them. The V gene's germline CDR1 is SGHDT and CDR2 YYEEEE. CDR3 size: 18 residues. Here the CDR3 reads CASSLGETRRGRNTEAFF. CDR3 nucleotides: TGTGCCAGCAGCTTGGGAGAAACGAGGAGAGGAAGAAACACTGAAGCTTTCTTT.

The chain recombines TRBV29-1 with TRBJ2-7; the D gene could be TRBD1 or TRBD2 (5 bases each). V lost 4 bases and J 6 bases, leaving 10 bases between the germline ends. The CDR3 sequence is 11 residues long. Germline V gene sequence: CDR1 SQVTM, CDR2 ANQGSEA. CDR3 DNA: TGCAGCGTTGTCAGGGAGCTCGAGCAGTACTTC. This encodes CSVVRELEQYF.

The gene calls are TRBV27 and TRBJ2-4; D is possibly TRBD1 (5 bases). CDR1 is MNHEY, CDR2 SMNVEV, per germline (reference sequence). The CDR3 sequence is 14 residues long. Trimming took 2 bases from V and 0 from J, leaving 5 bases between them. The CDR3 is CASSLQGAKNIQYF. The CDR3 coding sequence is TGTGCCAGCAGTTTACAGGGAGCCAAAAACATTCAGTACTTC.

This chain joins TRBV7-9 and TRBJ1-1; 7 nucleotides agree with TRBD1. The ends lost 3 bases at V and 1 base at J; junction bases unmatched: 2. CDR3 length equals 14 residues. Germline lookup yields CDR1 SEHNR and CDR2 FQNEAQ (reference sequence). The CDR3 nucleotides are TGTGCCAGCAGCTTGAGGGGGCAGAACACTGAAGCTTTCTTT. Amino acid sequence: CASSLRGQNTEAFF.

The chain couples TRBV29-1 to TRBJ2-3; TRBD1 agrees at 7 bases. Per the germline V gene, CDR1 is SQVTM and CDR2 is ANQGSEA. The CDR3 covers 14 residues. The V segment lost 6 bases and the J segment 0 bases; nucleotides outside the gene matches: 6. CDR3 sequence: CSVGDSSSTDTQYF. The CDR3 coding sequence is TGCAGCGTCGGGGACAGTTCTAGCACAGATACGCAGTATTTT.

This chain connects TRBV30 to TRBJ1-5; TRBD1 aligns across 8 bases. CDR3 length: 13 residues. Trimming took 5 bases from V and 5 from J; bases not matched to a gene: 5. CDR1 is GTSNPN, CDR2 SVGIG, per germline (reference sequence). CDR3 sequence: CAWLQGVDQPQHF. CDR3 nucleotides: TGTGCCTGGTTACAGGGGGTCGATCAGCCCCAGCATTTT.

Comments on this clone: This sample also contains other DNA sequences that code for the same CDR3. The chain is built from TRBV29-1 and TRBJ2-7; 8 bases map to TRBD2. Germline V gene lookup returns CDR1 SQVTM and CDR2 ANQGSEA. The CDR3 is made up of 11 amino acids. V shed 6 bases and J 2 bases; nucleotides not matched to a gene: 0. The CDR3 DNA sequence: TGCAGCGTAGCGGGGGCCTACGAGCAGTACTTC. The encoded protein is CSVAGAYEQYF.

This chain uses TRBV25-1 with TRBJ2-5; 7 nucleotides match TRBD1. Germline loops: CDR1 MGHDK, CDR2 SYGVNS. Trimming took 7 bases from V and 1 from J; bases not matched to a gene: 0. This CDR3 region has 12 residues. The DNA of the CDR3 is TGTGCCAGCAACAGGGGCCAAGAGACCCAGTACTTC. Translating it yields CASNRGQETQYF.

This chain uses TRBV4-2 with TRBJ1-6; 7 nucleotides agree with TRBD1. The trim removed 0 bases at V and 10 bases at J, leaving 3 bases unmatched. The CDR3 has 14 residues. The germline V gene has CDR1 LGHNA and CDR2 YNFKEQ. CDR3 DNA: TGTGCCAGCAGCCAAGACAGGGGGGACTCACCCCTCCACTTT. Protein sequence: CASSQDRGDSPLHF.

This chain links TRBV29-1 with TRBJ1-2; D call uncertain. Germline V gives CDR1 SQVTM, CDR2 ANQGSEA. The length of the CDR3 is 16 residues. Trimming took 1 base from V and 4 from J, leaving 19 bases between them. The CDR3 region is CSVEGLRDRSRYGYTF. CDR3 in DNA: TGCAGCGTTGAAGGACTGCGTGATCGCTCCCGCTATGGCTACACCTTC.